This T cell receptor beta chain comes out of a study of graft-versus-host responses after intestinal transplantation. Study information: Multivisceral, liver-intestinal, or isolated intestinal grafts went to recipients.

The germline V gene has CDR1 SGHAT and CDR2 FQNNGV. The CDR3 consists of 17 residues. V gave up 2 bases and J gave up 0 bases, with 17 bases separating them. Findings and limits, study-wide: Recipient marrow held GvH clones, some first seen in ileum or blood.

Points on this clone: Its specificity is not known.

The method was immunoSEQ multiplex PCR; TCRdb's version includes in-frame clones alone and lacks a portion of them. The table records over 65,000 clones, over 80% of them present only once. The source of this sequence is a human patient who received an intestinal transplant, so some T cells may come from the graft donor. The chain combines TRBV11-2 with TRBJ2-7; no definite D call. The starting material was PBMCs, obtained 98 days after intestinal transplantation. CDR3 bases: TGTGCCAGCAGCTTAAAAGCATATCTCAAGAGCTCCTACGAGCAGTACTTC. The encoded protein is CASSLKAYLKSSYEQYF.